The rows below give T cell receptor beta chains drawn from one sample of a study of beta chain features in type 1 diabetes. TCRdb's copy holds only in-frame clones and misses some; the assay was immunoSEQ multiplex PCR. The sample includes fewer than 250,000 clones, 68% of them seen just once. The sample was naive CD4+ T cells from blood. The source of these receptors is a man aged 25-40 years in good health. Both conserved end residues are part of each CDR3. D genes are given only for firm matches. Where a row states a size, it is once, few, many or the class of an expanded clone; other rows omit it.

d_call j_call v_call clone_size cdr3_nt cdr3_aa
TRBD1 TRBJ1-2 TRBV30 few TGTGCCTGGAGCCAGGGACAGGGAGTAAACTATGGCTACACCTTC CAWSQGQGVNYGYTF
NA TRBJ2-3 TRBV9 NA TGTGCCAGCAGCCCAACATGGGGGCTATTGGGAGATACGCAGTATTTT CASSPTWGLLGDTQYF
NA TRBJ2-2 TRBV29-1 NA TGCAGCGTGAGGTTCCCCGAGGCGAACACCGGGGAGCTGTTTTTT CSVRFPEANTGELFF
NA TRBJ2-1 TRBV9 NA TGTGCCAGCAGCGCGAGCTCCCGGTCCTACAATGAGCAGTTCTTC CASSASSRSYNEQFF
NA TRBJ2-7 TRBV14 NA TGTGCCAGCAGCCAAGACAGCTCCTACGAGCAGTACTTC CASSQDSSYEQYF
NA TRBJ2-7 TRBV6-5 NA TGTGCCAGCCGCCCGGGTGTCAGGGCTAGAGAGCAGTACTTC CASRPGVRAREQYF
TRBD2 TRBJ2-3 TRBV28 NA TGTGCCAGCAGCTCTAGCGGGGAACCGGGGGCAGATACGCAGTATTTT CASSSSGEPGADTQYF
TRBD1 TRBJ2-7 TRBV9 NA TGTGCCAGCAGCGCAGAGGACAGGGCCGCGGTGGAGCAGTACTTC CASSAEDRAAVEQYF
NA TRBJ1-2 TRBV29-1 NA TGCAGCGTTGATCACACCCTCGGGGGCTACACCTTC CSVDHTLGGYTF
NA TRBJ2-2 TRBV30 NA TGTGCCTGGAACCTTGGACTACCGAACACCGGGGAGCTGTTTTTT CAWNLGLPNTGELFF
NA TRBJ1-5 TRBV7-9 NA TGTGCCAGCAGTGGTCAGGGCAATCAGCCCCAGCATTTT CASSGQGNQPQHF
TRBD2 TRBJ2-5 TRBV15 NA TGTGCCACCAGCAGACTACTAGCGGGAGAGACCCAGTACTTC CATSRLLAGETQYF
TRBD2 TRBJ2-1 TRBV9 once TGTGCCAGCAGCGTGGGACTAGCGATCTACAATGAGCAGTTCTTC CASSVGLAIYNEQFF
NA TRBJ2-2 TRBV7-7 few TGTGCCAGCAGCCCCAGCCGGGGTATTAACACCGGGGAGCTGTTTTTT CASSPSRGINTGELFF
NA TRBJ2-5 TRBV19 NA TGTGCCAGTGGAGCGGGAGAGACCCAGTACTTC CASGAGETQYF
NA TRBJ2-5 TRBV2 NA TGTGCCAGCACGCCTGGGACGAATCAAGAGACCCAGTACTTC CASTPGTNQETQYF
TRBD1 TRBJ1-2 TRBV29-1 NA TGCAGCGTTGAACGACAGGGTTCGCTCTATGGCTACACCTTC CSVERQGSLYGYTF
TRBD1 TRBJ1-1 TRBV29-1 NA TGCAGCGTTGAAGTTCGAGGGGGCCAAGCTTTCTTT CSVEVRGGQAFF
NA TRBJ1-1 TRBV29-1 NA TGCAGCGCCCTTCCCTCCGGGACACTGAACACTGAAGCTTTCTTT CSALPSGTLNTEAFF
NA TRBJ1-1 TRBV18 NA TGTGCCAGCTCAGACGGGATGAACACTGAAGCTTTCTTT CASSDGMNTEAFF
NA TRBJ1-2 TRBV30 NA TGTGCCTGGAGTAGGACTGGGGGCTCCTATGGCTACACCTTC CAWSRTGGSYGYTF
NA TRBJ2-7 TRBV13 NA TGTGCCAGCAGGTACGGGGCCTACGAGCAGTACTTC CASRYGAYEQYF
NA TRBJ2-5 TRBV7-9 NA TGTGCCAGCAGCTTACAGTCGAGGGGTCAAGAGACCCAGTACTTC CASSLQSRGQETQYF
NA TRBJ2-1 TRBV29-1 NA TGCAGCGTTGAAGTGAGGGGGAGCTCCTACAATGAGCAGTTCTTC CSVEVRGSSYNEQFF
TRBD1 TRBJ2-7 TRBV5-1 NA TGCGCCAGCAGCTCAGGGGGCTCCTACGAGCAGTACTTC CASSSGGSYEQYF
NA TRBJ2-1 TRBV5-1 few TGCGCCAGCAGCTTGGTTGCCTCCTCCTACAATGAGCAGTTCTTC CASSLVASSYNEQFF
TRBD2 TRBJ2-3 TRBV4-3 NA TGCGCCAGCAGCCGCAAGATTTTGGGGGAGGGAGGTGATACGCAGTATTTT CASSRKILGEGGDTQYF
NA TRBJ2-5 TRBV29-1 NA TGCAGCGTTGATTTCGGGCCCACCGGGACACACCAAGAGACCCAGTACTTC CSVDFGPTGTHQETQYF
NA TRBJ2-1 TRBV29-1 few TGCAGCGTTGTCCCCCGGGGGGAGCAGTTCTTC CSVVPRGEQFF
TRBD1 TRBJ2-7 TRBV29-1 NA TGCAGCGTTGCCCCGGCCAGGGGGCTTTCCTACGAGCAGTACTTC CSVAPARGLSYEQYF
TRBD2 TRBJ2-1 TRBV25-1 NA TGTGCCAGCAGTCCCCGTAGCGGGAGGGAGTTCTTC CASSPRSGREFF
NA TRBJ1-2 TRBV30 NA TGTGCCTGGACACAGGCTCTTCCCTATGGCTACACCTTC CAWTQALPYGYTF
TRBD1 TRBJ2-3 TRBV29-1 NA TGCAGCGTTGAAGATCGCAGGGGGTTCCCTAGCACAGATACGCAGTATTTT CSVEDRRGFPSTDTQYF
NA TRBJ1-6 TRBV30 NA TGTGCCTGGAGTGCGGTCATGGGGGCTTCACCCCTCCACTTT CAWSAVMGASPLHF
TRBD1 TRBJ2-3 TRBV29-1 NA TGCAGCGGGACAGGGACACCTCTAGATACGCAGTATTTT CSGTGTPLDTQYF
TRBD1 TRBJ2-2 TRBV19 NA TGTGCCAGTAGCGACAGGGGGCACACCGGGGAGCTGTTTTTT CASSDRGHTGELFF
NA TRBJ1-4 TRBV13 NA TGTGCCAGCAGCTTAAGGGGTTCTAATGAAAAACTGTTTTTT CASSLRGSNEKLFF
NA TRBJ2-1 TRBV30 NA TGTGCCTGGAGTGTACTAGCAAGCTCCTACAATGAGCAGTTCTTC CAWSVLASSYNEQFF
NA TRBJ1-6 TRBV7-2 once TGTGCCAGCAGCAAGAACAGGGAGACACCCCTCCACTTT CASSKNRETPLHF
NA TRBJ2-1 TRBV28 few TGTGCCAGCAGTTTATTCCGGGGGCTTGCGGTCTCATACAATGAGCAGTTCTTC CASSLFRGLAVSYNEQFF
NA TRBJ2-7 TRBV27 NA TGTGCCAGCAGTACCGGGACCCCTGGGGAGCAGTACTTC CASSTGTPGEQYF
NA TRBJ2-3 TRBV29-1 NA TGCAGCGGTGCACAAGGGGTAGATACGCAGTATTTT CSGAQGVDTQYF
NA TRBJ2-1 TRBV4-1 once TGCGCCAGCAGCCAACGGCGGCCTAGGATCAATGAGCAGTTCTTC CASSQRRPRINEQFF
TRBD2 TRBJ2-5 TRBV30 NA TGTGCCTGGAGTGCTCTAGCGGGGGGATTAAAGACCCAGTACTTC CAWSALAGGLKTQYF
NA TRBJ2-4 TRBV29-1 few TGCAGCGTTGAAGGCTTAGCCAAAAACATTCAGTACTTC CSVEGLAKNIQYF
NA TRBJ1-5 TRBV5-1 NA TGCGCCAGCAGCTTGGAGACAGGCACCAATCAGCCCCAGCATTTT CASSLETGTNQPQHF
NA TRBJ1-1 TRBV30 NA TGTGCCTCCTCAAGGGTTGTGAGCACTGAAGCTTTCTTT CASSRVVSTEAFF
TRBD2 TRBJ2-5 TRBV30 NA TGTGCCTGGACTAGCGGGAGCCAAGAGACCCAGTACTTC CAWTSGSQETQYF
NA TRBJ2-3 TRBV9 NA TGTGCCAGCAGCGTAATAGCGTTGGCAGATACGCAGTATTTT CASSVIALADTQYF
TRBD1 TRBJ2-7 TRBV30 NA TGTGCCTGGAAAGGGGGACAGGGGATCTACTACGAGCAGTACTTC CAWKGGQGIYYEQYF
TRBD2 TRBJ2-1 TRBV18 NA TGTGCCAGCTCACCACCGGGGCTAGCGGCTGGCTACAATGAGCAGTTCTTC CASSPPGLAAGYNEQFF
TRBD1 TRBJ2-6 TRBV18 NA TGTGCCAGCTCAAGGACAGGGGGCCTCTCTGGGGCCAACGTCCTGACTTTC CASSRTGGLSGANVLTF
NA TRBJ2-5 TRBV25-1 once TGTGCCACCTCGGGCCGTCGGGAGACCCAGTACTTC CATSGRRETQYF
TRBD2 TRBJ2-3 TRBV7-9 few TGTGCCAGCAGCCCATTAGCGGGAGGTTCGGATACGCAGTATTTT CASSPLAGGSDTQYF